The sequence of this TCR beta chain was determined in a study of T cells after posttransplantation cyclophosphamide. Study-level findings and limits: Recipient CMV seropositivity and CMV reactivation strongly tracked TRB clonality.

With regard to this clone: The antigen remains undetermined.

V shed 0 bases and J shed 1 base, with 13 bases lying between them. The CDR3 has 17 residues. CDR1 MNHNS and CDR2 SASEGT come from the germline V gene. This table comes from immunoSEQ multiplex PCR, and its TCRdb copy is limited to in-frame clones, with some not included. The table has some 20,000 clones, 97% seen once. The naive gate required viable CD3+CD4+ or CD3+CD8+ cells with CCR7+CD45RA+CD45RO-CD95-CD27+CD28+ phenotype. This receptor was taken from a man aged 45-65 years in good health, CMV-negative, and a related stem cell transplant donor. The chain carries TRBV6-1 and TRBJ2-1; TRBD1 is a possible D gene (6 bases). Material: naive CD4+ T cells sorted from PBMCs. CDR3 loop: CASSEAALRGSYNEQFF. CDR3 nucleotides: TGTGCCAGCAGTGAAGCCGCTCTAAGGGGGTCCTACAATGAGCAGTTCTTC.